The source of this T cell receptor (beta chain) is a study of control samples from healthy donors and cancer patients. The protocol was immunoSEQ multiplex PCR, while the TCRdb copy is restricted to in-frame clones and leaves out a portion. In total, the table holds roughly 190,000 clones. This receptor was identified in a woman in her twenties or thirties in good health. The sequencing sample was made of blood.

CDR3 sequence (DNA): TGTGCCAGCTCACCAGCGGGGGGCTTAAATGAAAAACTGTTTTTT. This encodes CASSPAGGLNEKLFF. V gene TRBV18 combines with J gene TRBJ1-4, with a tentative D call TRBD1 (6 bases). Trimming left V 2 bases short and J 5 bases short, with 12 bases between. This CDR3 is 15 amino acids long. Per germline, CDR1 KGHSH and CDR2 LQKENI. The full variable domain, rest sourced from reference TRBV18 and TRBJ1-4, is NAGVMQNPRHLVRRRGQEARLRCSPMKGHSHVYWYRQLPEEGLKFMVYLQKENIIDESGMPKERFSAEFPKEGPSILRIQQVVRGDSAAYFCASSPAGGLNEKLFFGSGTQLSVL.